The clone carrying this TCR beta chain came up many times. The target antigen is unknown. The data originate from a study of T cells in Graves' hyperthyroidism and ophthalmopathy. Study-wide results and limits: Ophthalmopathy was model-predicted a median about 7.1 months pre-onset.

TCR beta CDR3 regions were amplified from RNA transcripts. HTBI primers were the set used in a first-round RT-PCR of the TCR CDR3. MiXCR, applied by TCRdb to the multiplex PCR reads, yields one record per CDR3 protein. Among about 360,000 distinct CDR3 sequences listed, roughly 13% were seen once. The CDR3 covers 12 residues. The V end lost 7 bases, the J end lost 1 base, and 8 bases lay between the germline ends. Germline V gene sequence: CDR1 MNHEY, CDR2 SVGEGT. The receptor was derived from a woman under 30 with Graves' hyperthyroidism. The V call is TRBV6-2 or TRBV6-3, the J call TRBJ2-7, with D unclear. Sequencing used blood. The CDR3 DNA is TGTGCCAGCACCTCAGGATCCTACGAGCAGTACTTC. Its translation is CASTSGSYEQYF.